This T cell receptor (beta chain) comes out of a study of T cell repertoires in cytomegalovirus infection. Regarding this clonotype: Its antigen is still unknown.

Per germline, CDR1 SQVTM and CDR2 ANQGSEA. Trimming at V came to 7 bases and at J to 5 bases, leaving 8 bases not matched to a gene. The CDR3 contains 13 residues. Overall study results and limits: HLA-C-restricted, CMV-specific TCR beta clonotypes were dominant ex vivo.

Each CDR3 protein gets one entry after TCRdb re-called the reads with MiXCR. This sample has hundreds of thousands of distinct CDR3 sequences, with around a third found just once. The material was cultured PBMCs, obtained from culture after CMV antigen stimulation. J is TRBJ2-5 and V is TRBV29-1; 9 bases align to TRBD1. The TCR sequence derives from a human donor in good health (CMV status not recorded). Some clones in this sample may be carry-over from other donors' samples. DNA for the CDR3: TGCAGCGGGGGACAGGGACTGATGGAGACCCAGTACTTC. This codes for CSGGQGLMETQYF.